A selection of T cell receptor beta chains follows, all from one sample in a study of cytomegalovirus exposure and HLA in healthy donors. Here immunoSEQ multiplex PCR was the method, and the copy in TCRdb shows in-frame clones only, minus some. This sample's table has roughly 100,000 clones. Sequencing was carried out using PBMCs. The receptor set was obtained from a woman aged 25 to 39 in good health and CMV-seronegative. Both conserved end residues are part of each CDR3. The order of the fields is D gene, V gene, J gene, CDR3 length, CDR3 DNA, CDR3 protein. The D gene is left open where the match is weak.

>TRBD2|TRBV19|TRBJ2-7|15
TGTGCCAGTAGTATCTCTAGCGGGGGGATCTACGAGCAGTACTTC
CASSISSGGIYEQYF
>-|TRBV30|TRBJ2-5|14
TGTGCCTGGAGACAGGGTACCCCGGGAGAGACCCAGTACTTC
CAWRQGTPGETQYF
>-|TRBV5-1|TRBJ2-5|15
TGCGCCAGCAGCTTGGCTCCAGGGGAAGTAGAGACCCAGTACTTC
CASSLAPGEVETQYF
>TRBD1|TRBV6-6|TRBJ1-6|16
TGTGCCAGCAGACCCCGTGACAGGGGCGATAATTCACCCCTCCACTTT
CASRPRDRGDNSPLHF
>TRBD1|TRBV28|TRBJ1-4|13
TGTGCCAGCAGGGACAGGGGAGAGGAAAAACTGTTTTTT
CASRDRGEEKLFF
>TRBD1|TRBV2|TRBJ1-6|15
TGTGCCAGCAGACCCTCGACAGGGGAGAATTCACCCCTCCACTTT
CASRPSTGENSPLHF
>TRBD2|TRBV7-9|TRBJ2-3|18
TGTGCCAGCAGCTTAGGACTATATAGCGGGGCACCCACAGATACGCAGTATTTT
CASSLGLYSGAPTDTQYF
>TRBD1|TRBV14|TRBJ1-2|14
TGTGCCAGCAGCCAAGGGACAGGGCCTTATGGCTACACCTTC
CASSQGTGPYGYTF
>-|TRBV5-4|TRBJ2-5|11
TGTGCCAGCAGCTTGCAGGAGACCCAGTACTTC
CASSLQETQYF
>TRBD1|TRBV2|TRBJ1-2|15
TGTGCCAGCACCCCGGACAGGGGGCGCAACTATGGCTACACCTTC
CASTPDRGRNYGYTF
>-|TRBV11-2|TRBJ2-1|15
TGTGCCAGCAGCTTAGGGACGGGAGCCTACAATGAGCAGTTCTTC
CASSLGTGAYNEQFF
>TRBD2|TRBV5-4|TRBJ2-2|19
TGTGCCAGCAGCTTGTATTTGTTCGAAGCGGGGGGGAACACCGGGGAGCTGTTTTTT
CASSLYLFEAGGNTGELFF
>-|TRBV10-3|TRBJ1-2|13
TGTGCCATCAGTGGGGGGCAGGGATGGGGCTACACCTTC
CAISGGQGWGYTF
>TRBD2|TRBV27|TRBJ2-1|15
TGTGCCAGCGGCCCTCTAGCGGGGGGTAGAAATGAGCAGTTCTTC
CASGPLAGGRNEQFF
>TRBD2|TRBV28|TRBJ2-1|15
TGTGCCAGCAGTGGAGCGGGGAGCTCCTACAATGAGCAGTTCTTC
CASSGAGSSYNEQFF
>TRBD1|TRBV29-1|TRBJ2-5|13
TGCAGCGTCGACACAGGGGGCCAAGAGACCCAGTACTTC
CSVDTGGQETQYF
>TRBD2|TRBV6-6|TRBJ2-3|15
TGTGCCAGCGGCCAAGCGGGAGGGCTGGCAGATACGCAGTATTTT
CASGQAGGLADTQYF
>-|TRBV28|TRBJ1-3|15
TGTGCCAGCAGTTTACCGGACAGCTCTGGAAACACCATATATTTT
CASSLPDSSGNTIYF
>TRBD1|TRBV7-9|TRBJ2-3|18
TGTGCCAGCAGCTCGATCAACCCGGACAGGGTTAGCACAGATACGCAGTATTTT
CASSSINPDRVSTDTQYF
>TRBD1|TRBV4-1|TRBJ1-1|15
TGCGCCAGCAGCCAAGGGGACAGGGGGCCCACTGAAGCTTTCTTT
CASSQGDRGPTEAFF
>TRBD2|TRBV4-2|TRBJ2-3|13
TGTGCCAGCAGCCGGGACTACACAGATACGCAGTATTTT
CASSRDYTDTQYF
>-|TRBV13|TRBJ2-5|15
TGTGCCAGCAGCCCTATGGGAGTTGAGGAAGAGACCCAGTACTTC
CASSPMGVEEETQYF
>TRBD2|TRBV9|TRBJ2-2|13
TGTGCCAGCAGCCAGAGCGGGACTGGGGAGCTGTTTTTT
CASSQSGTGELFF
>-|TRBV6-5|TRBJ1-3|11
TGTGCCAGCAGTTACGGGCAGGCAATATATTTT
CASSYGQAIYF
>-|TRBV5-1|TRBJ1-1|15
TGCGCCAGCAGCTGGAATTGGGACAAGAACACTGAAGCTTTCTTT
CASSWNWDKNTEAFF
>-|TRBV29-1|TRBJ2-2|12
TGCAGCGCGCCGGGAGACACCGGGGAGCTGTTTTTT
CSAPGDTGELFF
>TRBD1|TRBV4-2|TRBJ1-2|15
TGTGCCAGCAGCCAACCGGGACAGGGGACCTATGGCTACACCTTC
CASSQPGQGTYGYTF
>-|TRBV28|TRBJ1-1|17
TGTGCCAGCAGCTTGATCGGGTTGGGCAGGGCCCGCACTGAAGCTTTCTTT
CASSLIGLGRARTEAFF
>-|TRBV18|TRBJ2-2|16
TGTGCCAGCTCACCAGTTCCGGCCGGGGGCACCGGGGAGCTGTTTTTT
CASSPVPAGGTGELFF
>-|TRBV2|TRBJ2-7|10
TGTGCCAGCCGTTCCTACGAGCAGTACTTC
CASRSYEQYF
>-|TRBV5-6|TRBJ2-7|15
TGTGCCAGCAGCACCGCTGGACAGAGAAACTACGAGCAGTACTTC
CASSTAGQRNYEQYF
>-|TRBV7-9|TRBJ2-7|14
TGTGCCAGCAGCTTACCTCGGGACACCTACGAGCAGTACTTC
CASSLPRDTYEQYF
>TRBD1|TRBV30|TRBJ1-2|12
TGTGCCTGGACTACAGGGGGCGCTGGCTACACCTTC
CAWTTGGAGYTF
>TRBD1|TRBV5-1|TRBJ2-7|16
TGCGCCAGCAGCTTGGACGTCGGGACAGCTTCCTACGAGCAGTACTTC
CASSLDVGTASYEQYF
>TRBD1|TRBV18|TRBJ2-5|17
TGTGCCAGCTCACCACTAATCGGACAGGGACATTGGGAGACCCAGTACTTC
CASSPLIGQGHWETQYF
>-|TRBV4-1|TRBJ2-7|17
TGCGCCAGCAGCTCCTCCCGGTCCCGAAGAGTTGCCTACGAGCAGTACTTC
CASSSSRSRRVAYEQYF
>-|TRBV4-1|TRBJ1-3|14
TGCGCCAGCAGTTGGGGGGTTTCTGGAAACACCATATATTTT
CASSWGVSGNTIYF